This is a list of T cell receptor beta chains from one sample in a study of blood T cell repertoires in COVID-19. Clones were sequenced by immunoSEQ multiplex PCR, and TCRdb holds only the in-frame ones, with some missing. The profile shows approximately 92,000 clones, approximately 90% of them singletons. Sample: peripheral blood. The receptors derive from a woman aged 60-75 years with COVID-19, enrolled during active disease. The CDR3 runs from the conserved cysteine through the conserved F or W. A D gene is named only where the DNA matches it firmly. Clone size appears in some rows only: once, few, many, or a class for an expanded clone.

D	length	V	J	size	DNA	CDR3
TRBD1	12	TRBV28	TRBJ2-7	.	TGTGCCACCCCGACAGGGCTTCACGAGCAGTACTTC	CATPTGLHEQYF
.	14	TRBV30	TRBJ1-4	.	TGTGCCTGGAGCACAGGGTCAGATACCGGAAAACTGTTTTTT	CAWSTGSDTGKLFF
TRBD1	13	TRBV25-1	TRBJ2-7	.	TGTGCCAGCAGCCAGGGGGCGCGGGACGAGCAGTACTTC	CASSQGARDEQYF
TRBD1	15	TRBV11-3	TRBJ2-1	.	TGTGCCAGCAGCATTAACAGGGGGGAATTCGATGAGCAGTTCTTC	CASSINRGEFDEQFF
.	13	TRBV6-5	TRBJ1-1	.	TGTGCCAGCAGCCCACCCGGGAACACTGAAGCTTTCTTT	CASSPPGNTEAFF
TRBD1	14	TRBV6-5	TRBJ2-7	.	TGTGCCAGCAGTAACCCGACAGGGGGGCACGAGCAGTACTTC	CASSNPTGGHEQYF
.	15	TRBV5-5	TRBJ2-1	once	TGTGCCAGCACCAAGGGCTGGCGGGGAGACAATGAGCAGTTCTTC	CASTKGWRGDNEQFF
TRBD1	13	TRBV12-3/TRBV12-4	TRBJ1-1	.	TGTGCCAGCAGTTTTGAGGGACAGGGGGGATCTTTCTTT	CASSFEGQGGSFF
.	15	TRBV6-5	TRBJ2-7	.	TGTGCCAGCAGTAGGCGAGGAGATGTGGGCTACGAGCAGTACTTC	CASSRRGDVGYEQYF
TRBD2	13	TRBV10-3	TRBJ2-1	.	TGTGCCATCAGTGAAAGCGGGGCCAATGAGCAGTTCTTC	CAISESGANEQFF
.	12	TRBV7-9	TRBJ1-2	.	TGTGCCAGCAGTGAGGACAGCTATGGCTACACCTTC	CASSEDSYGYTF
.	13	TRBV29-1	TRBJ2-5	.	TGCAGCGTTGGGTTTGCGTCCGGGGAGACCCAGTACTTC	CSVGFASGETQYF
.	14	TRBV7-8	TRBJ2-7	.	TGTGCCAGCAGCTTAGGACAGCTATCCTACGAGCAGTACTTC	CASSLGQLSYEQYF
.	15	TRBV28	TRBJ1-2	.	TGTGCCAGCACCGTTTCTCTTGTAGCTAACTATGGCTACACCTTC	CASTVSLVANYGYTF
.	16	TRBV5-4	TRBJ1-2	.	TGTGCCAGCAGCTTGTCAGTAGGGGCGGCTAACTATGGCTACACCTTC	CASSLSVGAANYGYTF
.	14	TRBV4-1	TRBJ1-2	.	TGCGCCAGCAGCCCCCCCGTCGGGGTGGGGGGCTACACCTTC	CASSPPVGVGGYTF
TRBD2	15	TRBV5-1	TRBJ2-3	.	TGCGCCAGCAGCTCAGCGGGGGGCCGCACAGATACGCAGTATTTT	CASSSAGGRTDTQYF
TRBD1	15	TRBV19	TRBJ1-2	.	TGTGCCAGTAGTATAACCGGACAGGGTCACTATGGCTACACCTTC	CASSITGQGHYGYTF
TRBD1	13	TRBV27	TRBJ1-2	.	TGTGCCAGCAGTCGGGGACAGAACTATGGCTACACCTTC	CASSRGQNYGYTF
.	14	TRBV5-3	TRBJ1-2	.	TGTGCCAGAAGCTTGGGCCAGGCGCCTTGTGGCTACACCTTC	CARSLGQAPCGYTF
.	14	TRBV6-5	TRBJ2-7	.	TGTGCCAGCAGTTATGCCCCCAGAATCTACGAGCAGTACTTC	CASSYAPRIYEQYF
.	14	TRBV24-1	TRBJ1-5	.	TGTGCCACCACCAACAGGGTTAGCAATCAGCCCCAGCATTTT	CATTNRVSNQPQHF
.	12	TRBV6-1	TRBJ1-3	.	TGTGCCAGCGAGGGTCCTGGAAACACCATATATTTT	CASEGPGNTIYF
TRBD2	15	TRBV7-2	TRBJ2-3	.	TGTGCCAGCAGCTCCGGGAGGGGCCGCACAGATACGCAGTATTTT	CASSSGRGRTDTQYF
.	13	TRBV2	TRBJ2-7	.	TGTGCCAGCAGTGGCTTTACGGCCTACGAGCAGTACTTC	CASSGFTAYEQYF
TRBD1	16	TRBV6-6	TRBJ1-3	once	TGTGCCAGCAGCAAGTTGACAGGGGGCACTGGAAACACCATATATTTT	CASSKLTGGTGNTIYF
.	14	TRBV4-1	TRBJ1-5	.	TGCGCCAGCAGCCAAGAAGAGCGCAATCAGCCCCAGCATTTT	CASSQEERNQPQHF
.	13	TRBV7-2	TRBJ1-5	.	TGTGCCAGCAGCATAAGCCGTGATCAGCCCCAGCATTTT	CASSISRDQPQHF
.	16	TRBV7-3	TRBJ2-7	.	TGTGCCAGCAGCTTATTGGCAGGGAATGCTATCGACGAGCAGTACTTC	CASSLLAGNAIDEQYF
.	14	TRBV14	TRBJ2-3	.	TGTGCCAGCAGCCAAGATTGGGGCAGCTATACGCAGTATTTT	CASSQDWGSYTQYF
.	14	TRBV7-9	TRBJ1-6	.	TGTGCCAGCAGCTTACCAGATTATAATTCACCCCTCCACTTT	CASSLPDYNSPLHF
.	13	TRBV5-1	TRBJ1-1	.	TGCGCCAGCAGCTTGGGGGCGAACACTGAAGCTTTCTTT	CASSLGANTEAFF
.	15	TRBV30	TRBJ2-2	.	TGTGCCTGGAGTGTGTCGGGGGGCCGGACCTCGAGGCTGTTTTTT	CAWSVSGGRTSRLFF
TRBD2	14	TRBV6-5	TRBJ2-5	once	TGTGCCAGCAGGGTAGCGGGGGGCCAAGAGACCCAGTACTTC	CASRVAGGQETQYF
.	11	TRBV14	TRBJ2-1	.	TGTGCCAGCGGACAGTACAATGAGCAGTTCTTC	CASGQYNEQFF
TRBD1	17	TRBV5-1	TRBJ2-3	.	TGCGCCAGCAGCCCTGTCCGGTATGACAGGGTCACAGATACGCAGTATTTT	CASSPVRYDRVTDTQYF
TRBD2	16	TRBV28	TRBJ2-7	.	TGTGCCAGCAGCACGACAGGCGGGGGGTTTACCTACGAGCAGTACTTC	CASSTTGGGFTYEQYF
.	17	TRBV9	TRBJ1-1	.	TGTGCCAGCAGCGCTGGGGACATGGGACGTGTGAACACTGAAGCTTTCTTT	CASSAGDMGRVNTEAFF
.	17	TRBV11-2	TRBJ2-3	.	TGTGCCAGCAGCTTATGGGTAGGAGGCTCACGCACAGATACGCAGTATTTT	CASSLWVGGSRTDTQYF
TRBD1	15	TRBV7-8	TRBJ1-3	once	TGTGCCAGCAGCTTCCCCGGACAGGCTGGAAACACCATATATTTT	CASSFPGQAGNTIYF
TRBD2	16	TRBV4-3	TRBJ2-5	.	TGCGCCAGCAGCAACCGACTGGCGGGGGGTGAAGAGACCCAGTACTTC	CASSNRLAGGEETQYF
.	15	TRBV5-3	TRBJ1-4	.	TGTGCCAGAAGCGGTCGCGGGGGGTCTAATGAAAAACTGTTTTTT	CARSGRGGSNEKLFF
.	14	TRBV7-2	TRBJ1-5	.	TGTGCCAGCAGCGGAGGTAGTAGCAATCAGCCCCAGCATTTT	CASSGGSSNQPQHF
.	12	TRBV7-9	TRBJ2-7	.	TGTGCCAGCAGTTCTACCTCCTACGAGCAGTACTTC	CASSSTSYEQYF
TRBD1	15	TRBV11-2	TRBJ2-7	.	TGTGCCAGCAGCCCGACAGGGCCGAGCTCCTACGAGCAGTACTTC	CASSPTGPSSYEQYF
.	15	TRBV7-2	TRBJ1-1	.	TGTGCCAGCAGCTGGGGGGCGGGAGTAAACACTGAAGCTTTCTTT	CASSWGAGVNTEAFF
.	17	TRBV10-3	TRBJ1-2	.	TGTGCCATCAGTGCCCTGTCTGGACAGCCCCTGGGCTATGGCTACACCTTC	CAISALSGQPLGYGYTF
TRBD1	14	TRBV19	TRBJ1-4	.	TGTGCCAGTACCAGGGGGCGGGTGAATGAAAAACTGTTTTTT	CASTRGRVNEKLFF
.	16	TRBV6-5	TRBJ2-5	.	TGTGCCAGCAGTTACTCAGGGGGTGGCGTCGCGGAGACCCAGTACTTC	CASSYSGGGVAETQYF
TRBD2	15	TRBV30	TRBJ2-2	.	TGTGCCTGTAATAAAGCGGGGGGGCCCGGCGGGGAGCTGTTTTTT	CACNKAGGPGGELFF